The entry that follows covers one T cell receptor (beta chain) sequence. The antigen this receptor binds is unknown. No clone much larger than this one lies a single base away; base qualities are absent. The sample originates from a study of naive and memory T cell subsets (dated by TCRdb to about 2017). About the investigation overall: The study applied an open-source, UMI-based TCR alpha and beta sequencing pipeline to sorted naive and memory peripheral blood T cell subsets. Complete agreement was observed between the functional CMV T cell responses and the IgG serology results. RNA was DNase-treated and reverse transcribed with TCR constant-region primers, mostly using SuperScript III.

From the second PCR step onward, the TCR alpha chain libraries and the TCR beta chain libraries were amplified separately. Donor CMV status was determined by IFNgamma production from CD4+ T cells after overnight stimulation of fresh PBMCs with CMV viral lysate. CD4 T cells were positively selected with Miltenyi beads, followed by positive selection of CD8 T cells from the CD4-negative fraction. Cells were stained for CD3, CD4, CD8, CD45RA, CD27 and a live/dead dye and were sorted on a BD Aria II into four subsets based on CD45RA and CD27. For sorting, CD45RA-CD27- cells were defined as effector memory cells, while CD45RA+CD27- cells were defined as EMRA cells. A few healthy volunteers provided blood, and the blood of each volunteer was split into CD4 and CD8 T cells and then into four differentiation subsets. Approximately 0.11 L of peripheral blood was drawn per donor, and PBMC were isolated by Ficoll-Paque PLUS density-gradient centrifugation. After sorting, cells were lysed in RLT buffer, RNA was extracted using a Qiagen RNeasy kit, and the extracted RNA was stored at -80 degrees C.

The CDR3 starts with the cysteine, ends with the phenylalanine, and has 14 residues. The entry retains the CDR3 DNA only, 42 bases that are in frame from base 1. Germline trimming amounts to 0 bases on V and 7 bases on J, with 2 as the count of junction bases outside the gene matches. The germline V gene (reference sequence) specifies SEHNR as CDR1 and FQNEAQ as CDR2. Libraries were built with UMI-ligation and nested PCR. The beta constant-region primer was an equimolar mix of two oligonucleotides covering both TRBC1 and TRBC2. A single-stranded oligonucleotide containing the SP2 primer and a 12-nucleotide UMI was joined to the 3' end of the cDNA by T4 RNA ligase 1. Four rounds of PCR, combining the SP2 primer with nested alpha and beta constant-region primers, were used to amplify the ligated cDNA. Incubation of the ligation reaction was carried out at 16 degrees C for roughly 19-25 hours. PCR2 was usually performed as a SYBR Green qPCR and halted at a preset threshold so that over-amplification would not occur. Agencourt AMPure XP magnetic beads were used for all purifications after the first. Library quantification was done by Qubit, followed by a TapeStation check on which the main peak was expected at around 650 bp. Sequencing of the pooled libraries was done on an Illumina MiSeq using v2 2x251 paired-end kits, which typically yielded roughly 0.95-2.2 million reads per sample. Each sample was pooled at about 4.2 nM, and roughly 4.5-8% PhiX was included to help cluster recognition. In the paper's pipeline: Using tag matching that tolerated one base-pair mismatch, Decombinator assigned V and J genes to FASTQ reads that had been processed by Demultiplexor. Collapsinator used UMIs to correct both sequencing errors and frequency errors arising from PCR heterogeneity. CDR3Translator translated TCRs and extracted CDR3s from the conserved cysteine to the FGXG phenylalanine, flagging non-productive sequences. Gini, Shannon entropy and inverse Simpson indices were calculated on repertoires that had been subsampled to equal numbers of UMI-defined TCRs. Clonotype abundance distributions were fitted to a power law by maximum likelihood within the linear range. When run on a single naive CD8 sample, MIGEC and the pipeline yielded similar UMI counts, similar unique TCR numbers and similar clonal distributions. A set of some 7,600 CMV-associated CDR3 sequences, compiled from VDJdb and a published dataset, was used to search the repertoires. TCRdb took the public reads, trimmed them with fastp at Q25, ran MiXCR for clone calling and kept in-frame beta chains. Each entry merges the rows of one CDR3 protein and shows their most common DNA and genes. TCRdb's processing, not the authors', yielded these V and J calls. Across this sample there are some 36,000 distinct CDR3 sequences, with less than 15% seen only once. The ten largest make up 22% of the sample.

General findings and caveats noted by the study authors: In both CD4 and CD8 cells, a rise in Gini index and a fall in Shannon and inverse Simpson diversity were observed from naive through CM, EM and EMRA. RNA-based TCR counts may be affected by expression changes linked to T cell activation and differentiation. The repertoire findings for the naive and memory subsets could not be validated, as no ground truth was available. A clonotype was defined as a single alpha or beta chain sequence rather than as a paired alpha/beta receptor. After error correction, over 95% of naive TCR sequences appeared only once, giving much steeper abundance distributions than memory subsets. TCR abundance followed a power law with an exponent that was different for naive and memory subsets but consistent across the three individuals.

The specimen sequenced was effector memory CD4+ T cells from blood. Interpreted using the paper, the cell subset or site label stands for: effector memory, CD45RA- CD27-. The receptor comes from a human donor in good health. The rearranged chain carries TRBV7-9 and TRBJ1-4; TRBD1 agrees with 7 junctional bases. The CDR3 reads CASSLARQGEKLFF. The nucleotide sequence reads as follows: TGTGCCAGCAGCTTAGCCAGACAGGGTGAAAAACTGTTTTTT. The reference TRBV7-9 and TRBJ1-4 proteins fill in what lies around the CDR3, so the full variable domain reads DTGVSQNPRHKITKRGQNVTFRCDPISEHNRLYWYRQTLGQGPEFLTYFQNEAQLEKSRLLSDRFSAERPKGSFSTLEIQRTEQGDSAMYLCASSLARQGEKLFFGSGTQLSVL.